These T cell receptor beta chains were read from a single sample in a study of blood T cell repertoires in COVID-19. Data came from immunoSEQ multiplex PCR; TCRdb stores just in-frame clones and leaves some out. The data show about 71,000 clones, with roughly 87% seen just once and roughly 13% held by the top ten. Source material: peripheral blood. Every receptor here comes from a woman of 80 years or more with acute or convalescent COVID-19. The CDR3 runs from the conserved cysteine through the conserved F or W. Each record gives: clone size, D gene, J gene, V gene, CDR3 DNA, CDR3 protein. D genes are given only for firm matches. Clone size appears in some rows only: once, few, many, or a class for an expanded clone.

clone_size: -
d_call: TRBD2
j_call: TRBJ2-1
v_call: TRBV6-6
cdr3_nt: TGTGCCAGCAGTCGTCGGACTAGCGGGAGGGAACAGGGCGATGAGCAGTTCTTC
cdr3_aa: CASSRRTSGREQGDEQFF

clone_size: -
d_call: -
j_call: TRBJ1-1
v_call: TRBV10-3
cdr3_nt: TGTGCCATCGCCGGGACAACGAACACTGAAGCTTTCTTT
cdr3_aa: CAIAGTTNTEAFF

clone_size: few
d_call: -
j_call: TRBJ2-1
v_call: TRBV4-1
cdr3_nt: TGCGCCAGCAGCCAAGAGGGGAGGGGGTCCTACAATGAGCAGTTCTTC
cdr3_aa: CASSQEGRGSYNEQFF

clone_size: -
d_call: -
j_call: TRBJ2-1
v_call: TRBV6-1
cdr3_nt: TGTGCCAGCAGTGAACAGGGGCTTGAGCAGTTCTTC
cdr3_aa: CASSEQGLEQFF

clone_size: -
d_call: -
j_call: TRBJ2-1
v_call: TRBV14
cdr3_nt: TGTGCCAGCTCTACCTTCGATGAGCAGTTCTTC
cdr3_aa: CASSTFDEQFF

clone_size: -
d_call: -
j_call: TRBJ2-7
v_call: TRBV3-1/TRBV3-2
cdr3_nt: TGTGCCAGCAGCCAAGATTTCCTAGCGCTCGAGCAGTACTTC
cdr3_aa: CASSQDFLALEQYF

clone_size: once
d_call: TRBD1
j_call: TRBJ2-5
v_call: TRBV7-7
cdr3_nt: TGTGCCAGCAGCCACGGACAGGGGGGAGAGACCCAGTACTTC
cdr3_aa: CASSHGQGGETQYF

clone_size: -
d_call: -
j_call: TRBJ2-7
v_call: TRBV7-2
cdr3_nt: TGTGCCAGCAGCTTAATAGGACAGTCCGACGAGCAGTACTTC
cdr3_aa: CASSLIGQSDEQYF

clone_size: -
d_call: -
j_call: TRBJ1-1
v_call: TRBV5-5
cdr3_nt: TGTGCCAGCAGCCTCAGCGACAGGTTTGAAGCTTTCTTT
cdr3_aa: CASSLSDRFEAFF

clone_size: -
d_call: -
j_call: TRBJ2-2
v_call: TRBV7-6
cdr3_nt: TGTGCCAGCAGCTCCCCCGGGGTGAGGGGAGGTCCCGGGGAGCTGTTTTTT
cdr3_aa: CASSSPGVRGGPGELFF

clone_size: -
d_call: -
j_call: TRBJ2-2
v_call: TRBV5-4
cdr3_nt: TGTGCCAGCAGCCCCCCTAACGGGGAGCTGTTTTTT
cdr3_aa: CASSPPNGELFF

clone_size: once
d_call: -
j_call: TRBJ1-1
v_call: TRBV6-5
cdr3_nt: TGTGCCAGCAGTTACTCGACGCCCCAGGCTGAAGCTTTCTTT
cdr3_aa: CASSYSTPQAEAFF

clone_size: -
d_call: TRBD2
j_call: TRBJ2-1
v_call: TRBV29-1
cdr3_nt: TGCAGCGTCCTCCTTACTAGCGTCGATGAGCAGTTCTTC
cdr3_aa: CSVLLTSVDEQFF